The clone carrying this TCR beta chain was recorded a few times. V lost 3 bases and J lost 0, with 13 bases in between. The CDR3 is made up of 15 amino acids. Germline lookup yields CDR1 SQVTM and CDR2 ANQGSEA. Per the study methods: Estimation of nucleated cell counts was performed using reference gene primer amplification. The protocol was immunoSEQ multiplex PCR, while the TCRdb copy is restricted to in-frame clones and leaves out a portion. V and J calls and clone size are as listed in that table; D and trimming were resolved from the DNA. The data contain around 190,000 clones, 80% to 90% of them seen just once; the ten biggest clones take up over 7.5%. The sample comes from a study of blood T cell repertoires in COVID-19. Study-level information: The origin of the acute and convalescent COVID-19 samples was the United States, Italy and Spain. From T cells, B-cell-depleted T cells, or PBMCs came the material, which was cDNA or gDNA.

This clonotype was obtained from a man aged 50-60 years with active or convalescent COVID-19. V is TRBV29-1 and J is TRBJ2-3, with TRBD1 as a possible D gene (6 bases). The sequenced material came from peripheral blood. The CDR3 reads CSVEGTNSSTDTQYF. In DNA, the CDR3 is TGCAGCGTTGAGGGGACAAACTCTAGCACAGATACGCAGTATTTT.